What follows are 2 T cell receptor beta chains derived from one specimen sequenced in a study of early T cells in non-severe SARS-CoV-2 infection. From the 5' RACE reads, TCRdb called clonotypes with MiXCR, one entry per CDR3 protein. This table holds roughly 80,000 distinct CDR3 sequences, 11% found once. The sequencing here drew on whole blood, taken at baseline. The receptors come from an adult who was a healthcare worker with PCR-confirmed SARS-CoV-2 infection or an uninfected control (not recorded which).

The rearrangement joins TRBV28 to TRBJ1-3; 8 bases agree with TRBD1. The germline V gene has CDR1 MDHEN and CDR2 SYDVKM. The CDR3 spans 17 residues. After removal of 3 bases from V and 3 bases from J, the junction contained 10 bases not matched to a gene. CDR3 protein: CASSFSGQGADGNTIYF. Written as DNA, the CDR3 is TGTGCCAGCAGTTTTAGTGGCCAGGGGGCGGATGGAAACACCATATATTTT.

This chain connects TRBV27 to TRBJ2-1; 7 bases are a match to TRBD1. The CDR3 extends over 15 amino acids. With V trimmed by 6 bases and J by 8 bases, 13 bases remained unmatched. Germline values: CDR1 MNHEY, CDR2 SMNVEV (reference sequence). In nucleotides, the CDR3 is TGTGCCAGCAGCCCCTTTGGGACAGCTAATGATGAGCAGTTCTTC. Translated, it gives CASSPFGTANDEQFF.